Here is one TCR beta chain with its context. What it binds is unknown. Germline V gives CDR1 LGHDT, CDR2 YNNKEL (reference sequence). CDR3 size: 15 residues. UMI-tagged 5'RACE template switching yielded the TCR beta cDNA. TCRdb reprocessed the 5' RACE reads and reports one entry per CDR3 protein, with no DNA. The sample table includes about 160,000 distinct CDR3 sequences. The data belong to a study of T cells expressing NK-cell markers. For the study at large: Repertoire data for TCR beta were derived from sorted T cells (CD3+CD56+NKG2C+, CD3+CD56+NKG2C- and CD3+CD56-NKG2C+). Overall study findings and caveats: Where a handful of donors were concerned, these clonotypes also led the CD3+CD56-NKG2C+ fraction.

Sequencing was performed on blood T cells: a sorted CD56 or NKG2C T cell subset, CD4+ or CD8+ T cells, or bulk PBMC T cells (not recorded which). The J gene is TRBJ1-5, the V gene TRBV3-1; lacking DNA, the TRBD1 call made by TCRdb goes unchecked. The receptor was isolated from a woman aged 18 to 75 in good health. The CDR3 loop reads CASSPYPRGGQPQHF.